The rows below give T cell receptor beta chains drawn from one sample of a study of shared clonotypes between healthy human individuals. Measured with immunoSEQ multiplex PCR; TCRdb has only the in-frame clones, and not every one. The sample yields over 800,000 clones, about 92% seen once. The sequencing input was naive CD8+ T cells sorted from blood. All receptors derive from a man in his thirties or forties in good health. Each CDR3 is given with its conserved first and last residue. Fields, in order: J gene, clone size, V gene, D gene, CDR3 DNA, CDR3 protein. D genes are given only for firm matches. Clone size is not always given. Where it is, it says once, few, many or a class for expanded clones.

j_call: TRBJ2-1
clone_size: .
v_call: TRBV6-6
d_call: .
cdr3_nt: TGTGCCAGCAGTTTGAGTCGTAATGAGCAGTTCTTC
cdr3_aa: CASSLSRNEQFF

j_call: TRBJ2-1
clone_size: .
v_call: TRBV19
d_call: TRBD2
cdr3_nt: TGTGCCAGTAGTATATTCGGGACTAGCGGGATCAGTGAGCAGTTCTTC
cdr3_aa: CASSIFGTSGISEQFF

j_call: TRBJ1-5
clone_size: .
v_call: TRBV27
d_call: .
cdr3_nt: TGTGCCAGCAGTTTAGTGGGGTATCGGCAGCCCCAGCATTTT
cdr3_aa: CASSLVGYRQPQHF

j_call: TRBJ2-3
clone_size: .
v_call: TRBV7-9
d_call: .
cdr3_nt: TGTGCCAGCATCAATTTTCGATCCACTAGCACAGATACGCAGTATTTT
cdr3_aa: CASINFRSTSTDTQYF

j_call: TRBJ2-3
clone_size: few
v_call: TRBV13
d_call: TRBD2
cdr3_nt: TGTGCCAGCAGCCCCACTAGCGGAAGCACAGATACGCAGTATTTT
cdr3_aa: CASSPTSGSTDTQYF

j_call: TRBJ2-7
clone_size: .
v_call: TRBV7-9
d_call: TRBD2
cdr3_nt: TGTGCCAGCAGCTCCACTAGCGTCTCCTACGAGCAGTACTTC
cdr3_aa: CASSSTSVSYEQYF

j_call: TRBJ2-1
clone_size: .
v_call: TRBV19
d_call: TRBD2
cdr3_nt: TGTGCCAGTAGTATATCAGCGGGATACAATGAGCAGTTCTTC
cdr3_aa: CASSISAGYNEQFF

j_call: TRBJ2-5
clone_size: .
v_call: TRBV7-2
d_call: TRBD2
cdr3_nt: TGTGCCAGCATCCTCGGACCAGCGGATAACTCGGGGGGCCAGTACTTC
cdr3_aa: CASILGPADNSGGQYF

j_call: TRBJ2-3
clone_size: .
v_call: TRBV28
d_call: TRBD1
cdr3_nt: TGTGCCACCCGGACAGGACAGGGGACAGATACGCAGTATTTT
cdr3_aa: CATRTGQGTDTQYF

j_call: TRBJ2-7
clone_size: .
v_call: TRBV5-8
d_call: .
cdr3_nt: TGTGCCAGCATCCCACGACGAGAAACCTACGAGCAGTACTTC
cdr3_aa: CASIPRRETYEQYF

j_call: TRBJ1-1
clone_size: once
v_call: TRBV5-6
d_call: .
cdr3_nt: TGTGCCAGCAGCTCACTTGGTAAGAACACTGAAGCTTTCTTT
cdr3_aa: CASSSLGKNTEAFF

j_call: TRBJ1-5
clone_size: .
v_call: TRBV28
d_call: .
cdr3_nt: TGTGCCAGCAGTGACCCCGTAAGGGCGGGTCAGCCCCAGCATTTT
cdr3_aa: CASSDPVRAGQPQHF

j_call: TRBJ2-1
clone_size: .
v_call: TRBV5-4
d_call: .
cdr3_nt: TGTGCCAGCAGCTTGGCCCCGGCCTCAACCTCCAATGAGCAGTTCTTC
cdr3_aa: CASSLAPASTSNEQFF

j_call: TRBJ2-7
clone_size: .
v_call: TRBV27
d_call: .
cdr3_nt: TGTGCCAGCAGTTTAAGTCCGTTACGGGAGCAGTACTTC
cdr3_aa: CASSLSPLREQYF

j_call: TRBJ2-3
clone_size: .
v_call: TRBV30
d_call: .
cdr3_nt: TGTGCCTGGAGTGTACTGGCGGATACGCAGTATTTT
cdr3_aa: CAWSVLADTQYF

j_call: TRBJ2-1
clone_size: .
v_call: TRBV7-2
d_call: TRBD2
cdr3_nt: TGTGCCAGCAGCTCTGGACTAGCGAGCTCCTACAATGAGCAGTTCTTC
cdr3_aa: CASSSGLASSYNEQFF

j_call: TRBJ2-7
clone_size: .
v_call: TRBV6-1
d_call: .
cdr3_nt: TGTGCCAGCAGTGAAATAGGACACTACGAGCAGTACTTC
cdr3_aa: CASSEIGHYEQYF

j_call: TRBJ2-1
clone_size: .
v_call: TRBV4-1
d_call: TRBD2
cdr3_nt: TGCGCCAGCAGCCAAGATCAACTAGCGGGAGGTAATGAGCAGTTCTTC
cdr3_aa: CASSQDQLAGGNEQFF

j_call: TRBJ2-7
clone_size: .
v_call: TRBV7-2
d_call: .
cdr3_nt: TGTGCCAGCAGCTCCATCAACAACTACGAGCAGTACTTC
cdr3_aa: CASSSINNYEQYF

j_call: TRBJ2-1
clone_size: .
v_call: TRBV14
d_call: .
cdr3_nt: TGTGCCAGCAGCCAGATCGGGACACTCTACAATGAGCAGTTCTTC
cdr3_aa: CASSQIGTLYNEQFF

j_call: TRBJ2-1
clone_size: .
v_call: TRBV11-1
d_call: TRBD2
cdr3_nt: TGTGCCAGCAGCTCGGGTGCGGGAGGGCTCACTGAGCAGTTCTTC
cdr3_aa: CASSSGAGGLTEQFF